The 29 T cell receptor beta chains below come from one sample, sequenced in a study of PD-1 blockade in mismatch repair-deficient tumors. For these receptors, no antigen is known. Sequenced by immunoSEQ multiplex PCR; TCRdb stores in-frame clones only, minus some. The sample yields thousands of clones, 80% to 90% seen once. Specified time point: roughly 11-day in vitro stimulation with candidate neoantigen peptide 7. Sample: cells cultured in vitro, taken from a patient treated with pembrolizumab. Receptors originate from an adult with mismatch repair-deficient cancer.

The chain couples TRBV5-1 to TRBJ2-2; TRBD2 is a possible D gene (6 bases). CDR3 length: 14 residues. Trimming took off 4 bases at V and 6 bases at J, with 13 bases between the two ends. Germline V gene data show CDR1 as SGHRS and CDR2 as YFSETQ. The CDR3 here is CASSAGRGAGELFF. CDR3 nucleotide sequence: TGCGCCAGCAGCGCCGGACGCGGGGCCGGGGAGCTGTTTTTT.

The V and J genes are TRBV27 and TRBJ2-5; TRBD1 agrees at 8 bases. V shed 5 bases and J 3 bases; nucleotides not matched to a gene: 8. Germline values: CDR1 MNHEY, CDR2 SMNVEV (reference sequence). The CDR3 covers 15 residues. The CDR3 here is CASSHRQGMEETQYF. CDR3 nucleotides: TGTGCCAGCAGTCATCGACAGGGGATGGAAGAGACCCAGTACTTC.

This clone was seen just once. This chain connects TRBV6-5 to TRBJ1-1, with 7 nucleotides matching TRBD1. V shed 5 bases and J 4 bases; nucleotides not matched to a gene: 7. The CDR3 spans 14 residues. Germline V gene data show CDR1 as MNHEY and CDR2 as SVGAGI. In DNA form, the CDR3 reads TGTGCCAGCAGTGGAGACAGGGCGCGCACTGAAGCTTTCTTT. This gives the protein CASSGDRARTEAFF.

The table lists this clone with a few counts. This chain joins TRBV6-4 and TRBJ2-1; D possibly corresponds to TRBD1 (5 bases). This CDR3 spans 15 amino acids. The germline gives CDR1 MRHNA, CDR2 SNTAGT. Trimming cost V 1 base and J 3 bases, with 10 bases left between them. CDR3 coding DNA: TGTGCCAGCAGTGACTTGGGGCATGGCTACAATGAGCAGTTCTTC. Protein product: CASSDLGHGYNEQFF.

This clone occurred a few times. The chain links TRBV28 to TRBJ1-5, with 8 bases lining up with TRBD1. V dropped 5 bases and J dropped 3; count of bases not matched to a gene: 9. Germline CDR1 MDHEN, CDR2 SYDVKM. The CDR3 length is 16 residues. CDR3 loop: CASSPRTGILNQPQHF. The CDR3 DNA is TGTGCCAGCAGTCCGAGGACAGGGATACTCAATCAGCCCCAGCATTTT. Together with reference TRBV28 and TRBJ1-5, the CDR3 gives the full variable domain: DVKVTQSSRYLVKRTGEKVFLECVQDMDHENMFWYRQDPGLGLRLIYFSYDVKMKEKGDIPEGYSVSREKKERFSLILESASTNQTSMYLCASSPRTGILNQPQHFGDGTRLSIL.

The chain carries TRBV11-2 and TRBJ2-2; 7 positions agree with TRBD2. The germline V gene encodes CDR1 SGHAT and CDR2 FQNNGV. J lost 7 bases, V lost 5 bases, and 10 bases had no gene match. This CDR3 comprises 15 residues. CDR3 loop: CASSPRSGTLGELFF. CDR3 nucleotide sequence: TGTGCCAGCAGCCCCAGGAGCGGGACTCTCGGGGAGCTGTTTTTT. Combining the CDR3 with reference TRBV11-2 and TRBJ2-2 gives the whole variable domain EAGVAQSPRYKIIEKRQSVAFWCNPISGHATLYWYQQILGQGPKLLIQFQNNGVVDDSQLPKDRFSAERLKGVDSTLKIQPAKLEDSAVYLCASSPRSGTLGELFFGEGSRLTVL.

This chain joins TRBV10-3 and TRBJ1-2; TRBD1 matches 7 bases. V was pared by 3 bases and J by 5 bases, with 0 bases of the junction left unmatched. CDR1 is ENHRY, CDR2 SYGVKD, per germline. The CDR3 is made up of 12 amino acids. Written as DNA, the CDR3 is TGTGCCATCAGTGACAGGGGGTATGGCTACACCTTC. Its translation: CAISDRGYGYTF.

This clone showed up just once. J is TRBJ2-7 and V is TRBV18; 12 bases are a match to TRBD2. After removal of 0 bases from V and 2 bases from J, the junction contained 2 bases not matched to a gene. The germline gives CDR1 KGHSH, CDR2 LQKENI. The CDR3 totals 16 residues. The CDR3 DNA is TGTGCCAGCTCACCACCGACTAGCGGGAGCCCCTACGAGCAGTACTTC. It specifies CASSPPTSGSPYEQYF. The full variable domain, its missing parts supplied by reference TRBV18 and TRBJ2-7, is NAGVMQNPRHLVRRRGQEARLRCSPMKGHSHVYWYRQLPEEGLKFMVYLQKENIIDESGMPKERFSAEFPKEGPSILRIQQVVRGDSAAYFCASSPPTSGSPYEQYFGPGTRLTVT.

The chain uses TRBV5-1 and TRBJ2-5, with D unclear. Trimming shortened V by 1 base and J by 2 bases, and 6 bases separated the two germline ends. This CDR3 has 13 residues. In germline, CDR1 is SGHRS, CDR2 YFSETQ. The DNA for the CDR3 is TGCGCCAGCAGCTTGCCGGGTCAAGAGACCCAGTACTTC. Its translation is CASSLPGQETQYF.

The chain recombines TRBV7-8 with TRBJ1-2; D not certain. Trimming took 1 base from V and 1 from J, leaving 13 bases between them. The CDR3 covers 16 residues. CDR1 is SGHVS, CDR2 FQNEAQ, per germline. CDR3 loop: CASSLDLSSLNYGYTF. The CDR3 DNA reads TGTGCCAGCAGCTTAGATTTGAGCAGCCTTAACTATGGCTACACCTTC.

The chain links TRBV19 to TRBJ2-3; D uncertain. From germline, CDR1 is LNHDA and CDR2 SQIVND (reference sequence). CDR3 length: 12 amino acids. Trimming left V 0 bases short and J 9 bases short, with 7 bases between. The CDR3 is CASSIDQRTQYF. In DNA, the CDR3 is TGTGCCAGTAGTATAGACCAGAGGACGCAGTATTTT.

V usage is TRBV11-1 and J usage is TRBJ2-1, with 8 bases identical to TRBD2. V shed 5 bases, J shed 2 bases, and the junction held 8 bases outside the gene matches. The CDR3 runs 16 residues. Germline V gene data show CDR1 as SGHAT and CDR2 as FQDESV (reference sequence). The CDR3 nucleotides read TGTGCCAGCAGCCGGAAAAGCGGGGGCGCCTACAATGAGCAGTTCTTC. This encodes CASSRKSGGAYNEQFF.

This rearrangement joins TRBV6-1 to TRBJ1-5, with D uncertain. Germline lookup yields CDR1 MNHNS and CDR2 SASEGT. The CDR3 runs to 15 residues. Trimming took 7 bases from V and 0 from J, leaving 13 bases between them. CDR3 amino acids: CASTLPEGSNQPQHF. The CDR3, as DNA: TGTGCCAGCACGCTACCTGAGGGTAGCAATCAGCCCCAGCATTTT.

This clone was seen only once. The J gene is TRBJ2-7, the V gene TRBV2; unclear D gene. The V end lost 2 bases, the J end lost 6 bases, and 11 bases lay between the germline ends. The CDR3 length is 13 residues. Germline V CDR1 and CDR2: SNHLY, FYNNEI. The CDR3 is CASSESPFPEQYF. For the CDR3, the DNA is TGTGCCAGCAGTGAATCCCCCTTTCCCGAGCAGTACTTC.

The CDR3, as DNA: TGTGCCAGCAGCCCCTTCGGGCCCTCCTACGAGCAGTACTTC. Protein: CASSPFGPSYEQYF. The chain carries TRBV7-9 and TRBJ2-7; D not resolved. With 5 bases removed from V and 0 bases from J, the gap between germline ends came to 11 bases. Germline CDR1 and CDR2: SEHNR and FQNEAQ (reference sequence). The CDR3 is made up of 14 amino acids.

The chain employs TRBV7-9 and TRBJ2-1, with TRBD2 identical over 8 bases. Germline-derived CDR1 and CDR2 are SEHNR and FQNEAQ (reference sequence). The CDR3 runs to 13 residues. V trimming: 7 bases; J trimming: 9 bases; junction bases outside the gene matches: 8. CDR3 in DNA: TGTGCCAGCACCCCCGGGAGGGCCGTTGAGCAGTTCTTC. Encoded protein: CASTPGRAVEQFF.

The rearrangement joins TRBV28 to TRBJ2-7, with a possible D match to TRBD1 (6 bases). Trimming removed 5 bases at V and 0 bases at J, with 14 bases between. Per the germline V gene, CDR1 is MDHEN and CDR2 is SYDVKM. This CDR3 has 15 amino acids. CDR3 protein: CASSPPTGLSYEQYF. Written as DNA, the CDR3 is TGTGCCAGCAGTCCCCCGACAGGACTCTCCTACGAGCAGTACTTC. The variable domain in full, with the rest retrieved from reference TRBV28 and TRBJ2-7, is DVKVTQSSRYLVKRTGEKVFLECVQDMDHENMFWYRQDPGLGLRLIYFSYDVKMKEKGDIPEGYSVSREKKERFSLILESASTNQTSMYLCASSPPTGLSYEQYFGPGTRLTVT.

The chain links TRBV4-1 to TRBJ2-1; 8 nucleotides agree with TRBD2. The length of the CDR3 is 16 residues. V shed 4 bases and J 3 bases; nucleotides not matched to a gene: 8. Germline CDR1 MGHRA, CDR2 YSYEKL. CDR3 loop: CASSPIEGLVYNEQFF. The CDR3 nucleotides are TGCGCCAGCAGCCCCATTGAGGGACTAGTCTACAATGAGCAGTTCTTC.

The chain has TRBV5-1 and TRBJ2-7; a possible D gene is TRBD1 (6 bases). The CDR3 loop spans 16 amino acids. V lost 4 bases to trimming and J lost 5 bases, with 22 bases between them. Germline loops: CDR1 SGHRS, CDR2 YFSETQ. In nucleotides, the CDR3 is TGCGCCAGCAGCCTAAATACGGGACAAGGGTTAAACGAGCAGTACTTC. As protein: CASSLNTGQGLNEQYF.

This clone was recorded once. The chain joins TRBV28 to TRBJ1-2, with a possible D match to TRBD1 (5 bases). V was shortened by 5 bases and J by 7 bases, with 11 bases between the two germline ends. CDR1 MDHEN and CDR2 SYDVKM come from the germline V gene. The CDR3 contains 12 residues. The CDR3 here is CASSPPGRGYTF. For the CDR3, the DNA is TGTGCCAGCAGTCCCCCGGGGCGTGGCTACACCTTC.

The rearrangement joins TRBV7-2 to TRBJ2-3, with unresolved D. Germline lookup yields CDR1 SGHTA and CDR2 FQGNSA. This CDR3 has 12 residues. Trimming removed 5 bases at V and 2 bases at J, with 5 bases between. Written as DNA, the CDR3 is TGTGCCAGCAGCACATACACAGATACGCAGTATTTT. Amino acids: CASSTYTDTQYF.

The rearrangement joins TRBV6-4 to TRBJ2-1; TRBD2 matches 13 bases. The CDR3 length is 16 residues. Germline CDR1 MRHNA, CDR2 SNTAGT. J lost 5 bases, V lost 2 bases, and 3 bases had no gene match. The CDR3 DNA follows: TGTGCCAGCAGTGACACGGGACTAGCGGGGAACAATGAGCAGTTCTTC. It yields the protein CASSDTGLAGNNEQFF.

This chain uses TRBV5-1 with TRBJ2-2; D possibly corresponds to TRBD1 (5 bases). In germline, CDR1 is SGHRS, CDR2 YFSETQ. V shed 0 bases and J shed 4 bases, with 7 bases lying between them. The CDR3 covers 14 residues. The CDR3 sequence is CASSLGQPTGELFF. The CDR3 bases are TGCGCCAGCAGCTTGGGACAGCCCACCGGGGAGCTGTTTTTT.

Here the CDR3 DNA reads TGCGCCAGCAAGGTACAGGGAATTAGCACAGATACGCAGTATTTT. This codes for CASKVQGISTDTQYF. The J gene is TRBJ2-3, the V gene TRBV5-1; a possible D gene is TRBD1 (6 bases). V lost 6 bases and J 0 bases, leaving 14 bases between the germline ends. This CDR3 is 15 amino acids long. The germline V gene encodes CDR1 SGHRS and CDR2 YFSETQ.

The chain uses TRBV5-1 and TRBJ2-5, with D hard to call. Germline V gene data show CDR1 as SGHRS and CDR2 as YFSETQ. This CDR3 is built from 13 residues. Deletions cut 0 bases from V and 5 bases from J, with 8 bases between. The DNA of the CDR3 is TGCGCCAGCAGCTTGGGGGTCGACGAGACCCAGTACTTC. This translates into CASSLGVDETQYF.

The chain employs TRBV18 and TRBJ1-2; 8 bases align to TRBD1. The CDR3 consists of 16 residues. Germline V gene data show CDR1 as KGHSH and CDR2 as LQKENI. With V trimmed by 4 bases and J by 0 bases, 7 bases remained unmatched. CDR3 region: CASSLPGTGSNYGYTF. The DNA of the CDR3 is TGTGCCAGCTCACTCCCCGGGACAGGATCTAACTATGGCTACACCTTC.

The V and J genes are TRBV11-2 and TRBJ1-2; D unclear. The germline V gene has CDR1 SGHAT and CDR2 FQNNGV. V lost 4 bases, J lost 8 bases, and 20 bases lay in between. CDR3 length: 15 residues. The CDR3 DNA sequence: TGTGCCAGCAGCTCCCGGCTGCTAGGGCCGGGAGGCTACACCTTC. Translating gives CASSSRLLGPGGYTF.

The rearrangement links TRBV30 to TRBJ1-5; 8 nucleotides align to TRBD1. Germline-derived CDR1 and CDR2 are GTSNPN and SVGIG (reference sequence). The J segment lost 7 bases and the V segment lost 0 bases, leaving 5 bases of the junction unmatched. The CDR3 has 14 amino acids. The CDR3 spells CAWSVHRGNQPQHF. The CDR3 DNA is TGTGCCTGGAGTGTACACAGGGGGAACCAGCCCCAGCATTTT. The full variable domain, with the rest looked up from reference TRBV30 and TRBJ1-5, is SQTIHQWPATLVQPVGSPLSLECTVEGTSNPNLYWYRQAAGRGLQLLFYSVGIGQISSEVPQNLSASRPQDRQFILSSKKLLLSDSGFYLCAWSVHRGNQPQHFGDGTRLSIL.

The V gene is TRBV27, the J gene TRBJ2-1, with D possibly TRBD2 on 5 matching bases. CDR3 length: 15 amino acids. Per germline, CDR1 MNHEY and CDR2 SMNVEV (reference sequence). Trimming cost V 3 bases and J 2 bases, with 11 bases left between them. The CDR3 DNA is TGTGCCAGCAGTTTCGGGGTACGCACCTACAATGAGCAGTTCTTC. The encoded protein is CASSFGVRTYNEQFF.